The 20 T cell receptor beta chains listed next were all sequenced from one sample in a study of PD-1 blockade in classical Hodgkin lymphoma. Time point: newly diagnosed, previously untreated cHL patient sample. Negative selection with magnetic separation was used to purify CD4+ T cells from thawed PBMCs. The assay was immunoSEQ multiplex PCR, and TCRdb's table has in-frame clones only and misses some. Among 20,000 or so clones listed, roughly 89% were seen once. Sequenced sample: CD4+ T cells from blood. These receptors originate from a human donor with classical Hodgkin lymphoma.

The V call is TRBV6-6, the J call TRBJ2-7; 9 nucleotides align to TRBD1. This CDR3 comprises 13 residues. With 6 bases clipped from V and 2 bases from J, the junction kept 2 bases outside the gene matches. Germline V gives CDR1 MNHNY, CDR2 SVGAGI (reference sequence). This chain's CDR3 is CASSRTGAYEQYF. CDR3 DNA sequence: TGTGCCAGCAGCAGGACAGGGGCCTACGAGCAGTACTTC.

This rearrangement joins TRBV30 to TRBJ1-1; D is undetermined. V was clipped by 8 bases and J by 0 bases, with 13 bases between them. This CDR3 is built from 13 residues. Germline CDR1 and CDR2: GTSNPN and SVGIG (reference sequence). The CDR3 DNA reads as TGTGCCGGACGAGAGACCGTGAACACTGAAGCTTTCTTT. Protein: CAGRETVNTEAFF.

This clone was seen once. V and J are TRBV6-6 and TRBJ2-5, with 8 bases identical to TRBD2. The trim removed 5 bases at V and 4 bases at J, leaving 12 bases unmatched. The CDR3 is 16 amino acids. The germline V gene has CDR1 MNHNY and CDR2 SVGAGI (reference sequence). CDR3 DNA: TGTGCCAGCAGTCGCCCCCCCCTAGCGGGCGGAGAGACCCAGTACTTC. It specifies CASSRPPLAGGETQYF.

The genes are TRBV7-8 and TRBJ1-5; a weak D match, TRBD1 (5 bases). V was pared by 5 bases and J by 1 base, with 15 bases between. CDR3 length: 16 residues. Germline V gene lookup returns CDR1 SGHVS and CDR2 FQNEAQ. The DNA for the CDR3 is TGTGCCAGCAGCCCCCCTTCAGGGAGAAGCAATCAGCCCCAGCATTTT. Its protein product is CASSPPSGRSNQPQHF.

The V call is TRBV4-3, the J call TRBJ2-1, with 8 nucleotides matching TRBD1. Germline trimming cut 0 bases from V and 6 bases from J; bases unmatched to any gene: 10. Germline CDR1 and CDR2: LGHNA and YSLEER. CDR3 length: 17 amino acids. DNA for the CDR3: TGCGCCAGCAGCCAAGACGAGGCCGGGACAGGCCTCAATGAGCAGTTCTTC. Encoded protein: CASSQDEAGTGLNEQFF.

The chain couples TRBV10-3 to TRBJ2-1, with 7 bases lining up with TRBD1. This CDR3 is built from 14 residues. The V segment lost 0 bases and the J segment 9 bases; nucleotides outside the gene matches: 5. Germline loops: CDR1 ENHRY, CDR2 SYGVKD. The CDR3 protein is CAISESKTGSEQFF. CDR3 coding DNA: TGTGCCATCAGTGAGTCAAAGACAGGGTCTGAGCAGTTCTTC.

The chain's CDR3 is CASSRGQGGSYNEQFF. In nucleotides, the CDR3 is TGCGCCAGCAGCCGGGGACAGGGTGGGTCCTACAATGAGCAGTTCTTC. The chain recombines TRBV5-1 with TRBJ2-1, with 9 bases lining up with TRBD1. Germline V gene sequence: CDR1 SGHRS, CDR2 YFSETQ. Trimming at V came to 4 bases and at J to 1 base, leaving 6 bases not matched to a gene. The CDR3 covers 16 residues.

The chain employs TRBV9 and TRBJ2-7; TRBD2 agrees at 10 bases. The V gene end was trimmed by 2 bases and the J gene end by 6 bases; junction bases not matched to a gene: 14. The CDR3 sequence is 17 residues long. The germline V gene encodes CDR1 SGDLS and CDR2 YYNGEE. CDR3 in DNA: TGTGCCAGCAGCGTCCGCCCCGCCTCTAGCGGGAGTCCCGAGCAGTACTTC. As protein: CASSVRPASSGSPEQYF.

This sequence joins TRBV5-1 and TRBJ1-3; 7 bases line up with TRBD1. The CDR3 consists of 14 residues. The germline CDR1 and CDR2 sequences are SGHRS and YFSETQ. V shed 4 bases and J 4 bases; nucleotides not matched to a gene: 5. The CDR3 region is CASSASGGGNTIYF. CDR3 DNA: TGCGCCAGCAGCGCGTCAGGGGGAGGAAACACCATATATTTT. The complete variable domain, with remaining parts taken from reference TRBV5-1 and TRBJ1-3, reads KAGVTQTPRYLIKTRGQQVTLSCSPISGHRSVSWYQQTPGQGLQFLFEYFSETQRNKGNFPGRFSGRQFSNSRSEMNVSTLELGDSALYLCASSASGGGNTIYFGEGSWLTVV.

The chain uses TRBV30 and TRBJ1-2, with 7 bases matching TRBD1. Germline trimming cut 0 bases from V and 4 bases from J; bases unmatched to any gene: 11. The length of the CDR3 is 16 residues. CDR1 GTSNPN and CDR2 SVGIG come from the germline V gene (reference sequence). The DNA of the CDR3 is TGTGCCTGGAGTGTACGTCGGGGACAGAGGACCTATGGCTACACCTTC. Protein: CAWSVRRGQRTYGYTF. Full variable domain (remainder filled in from reference TRBV30 and TRBJ1-2): SQTIHQWPATLVQPVGSPLSLECTVEGTSNPNLYWYRQAAGRGLQLLFYSVGIGQISSEVPQNLSASRPQDRQFILSSKKLLLSDSGFYLCAWSVRRGQRTYGYTFGSGTRLTVV.

The rearrangement uses TRBV30 and TRBJ2-3; 9 nucleotides agree with TRBD1. V trimming: 4 bases; J trimming: 2 bases; junction bases outside the gene matches: 10. CDR1 is GTSNPN and CDR2 is SVGIG in the germline V gene (reference sequence). The CDR3 is made up of 16 amino acids. The CDR3 is CAWTKRTGAYTDTQYF. CDR3 in DNA: TGTGCCTGGACTAAGCGGACAGGGGCCTACACAGATACGCAGTATTTT.

This clone came up once. The V and J genes are TRBV29-1 and TRBJ2-5; 9 nucleotides align to TRBD2. This CDR3 spans 18 amino acids. J gave up 2 bases and V 0 bases, and 13 bases lay outside the gene matches. Germline V gene data show CDR1 as SQVTM and CDR2 as ANQGSEA. The chain's CDR3 is CSVEELLNSGGRQETQYF. The CDR3 coding sequence is TGCAGCGTTGAAGAACTTCTGAATAGCGGGGGCCGACAAGAGACCCAGTACTTC.

The chain couples TRBV2 to TRBJ2-7; no clear D. Trimming shortened V by 5 bases and J by 2 bases, and 13 bases separated the two germline ends. Germline V lookup: CDR1 SNHLY, CDR2 FYNNEI. The CDR3 covers 14 residues. CDR3 DNA: TGTGCCAGCAGTCTAGAGGACGGAACCTACGAGCAGTACTTC. It codes for CASSLEDGTYEQYF.

This chain joins TRBV9 and TRBJ1-2; D not resolved. The CDR3 runs 14 residues. Germline CDR1 is SGDLS and CDR2 is YYNGEE. Trimming stripped 2 bases from V and 0 bases from J, with 8 bases between. CDR3 amino acids: CASSVIETNYGYTF. CDR3 coding DNA: TGTGCCAGCAGCGTTATCGAAACTAACTATGGCTACACCTTC.

This clone came up once. The genes are TRBV15 and TRBJ1-1; the D gene is possibly TRBD1 (5 bases). The V end lost 3 bases, the J end lost 1 base, and 12 bases lay between the germline ends. The V gene's germline CDR1 is LNHNV and CDR2 YYDKDF (reference sequence). This CDR3 spans 15 amino acids. The CDR3 DNA reads as TGTGCCACCAGCAGGCGCGGGGCCCCGAACACTGAAGCTTTCTTT. Its protein is CATSRRGAPNTEAFF. The entire variable domain, with the rest obtained from reference TRBV15 and TRBJ1-1, is as follows: DAMVIQNPRYQVTQFGKPVTLSCSQTLNHNVMYWYQQKSSQAPKLLFHYYDKDFNNEADTPDNFQSRRPNTSFCFLDIRSPGLGDTAMYLCATSRRGAPNTEAFFGQGTRLTVV.

V and J are TRBV7-9 and TRBJ2-1; D unresolved. The V gene's germline CDR1 is SEHNR and CDR2 FQNEAQ (reference sequence). The CDR3 contains 13 residues. V lost 3 bases and J 8 bases, leaving 11 bases between the germline ends. This CDR3 is CASSFVVGHEQFF. CDR3 coding DNA: TGTGCCAGCAGCTTTGTAGTAGGACATGAGCAGTTCTTC.

The rearrangement joins TRBV28 to TRBJ2-4, with D tentatively TRBD2 (5 bases). Germline CDR1 is MDHEN and CDR2 is SYDVKM. The CDR3 totals 15 residues. V lost 8 bases, J lost 0 bases, and 14 bases lay in between. The CDR3 protein is CASGLGGLAKNIQYF. Written as DNA, the CDR3 is TGTGCCAGCGGGCTCGGAGGTCTAGCCAAAAACATTCAGTACTTC.

V usage is TRBV11-3 and J usage is TRBJ2-2; 10 positions match TRBD2. V was clipped by 0 bases and J by 6 bases; unmatched bases: 7. Germline CDR1 and CDR2: SGHNT and YENEEA. The CDR3 loop spans 17 amino acids. CDR3 protein: CASSLDRLAGVPGELFF. The DNA for the CDR3 is TGTGCCAGCAGCTTAGATCGGCTAGCGGGAGTACCCGGGGAGCTGTTTTTT.

The chain links TRBV28 to TRBJ2-7; 11 bases fit TRBD2. From germline, CDR1 is MDHEN and CDR2 SYDVKM. With 5 bases clipped from V and 3 bases from J, the junction kept 12 bases outside the gene matches. CDR3 length: 17 residues. As DNA, the CDR3 is TGTGCCAGCAGTGGGGGGACTAGCGGTGAGGGGCTCTACGAGCAGTACTTC. This codes for CASSGGTSGEGLYEQYF.

The rearrangement uses TRBV29-1 and TRBJ2-7, with TRBD2 matching over 8 bases. Germline loops: CDR1 SQVTM, CDR2 ANQGSEA. The ends lost 4 bases at V and 1 base at J; junction bases unmatched: 9. The CDR3 extends over 15 amino acids. The CDR3 here is CSVVGGESTSYEQYF. CDR3 in DNA: TGCAGCGTTGTCGGGGGGGAGAGCACATCCTACGAGCAGTACTTC.